This T cell receptor (beta chain) was retrieved from a study of T cells in Graves' hyperthyroidism and ophthalmopathy (dated by TCRdb to between 2017 and 2020). About the study as a whole: Peripheral blood samples were taken at initial diagnosis, before any treatment was given. In about 6 Graves' hyperthyroidism patients, the study also compared T-cell repertoires from thyroid tissue with T-cell repertoires from blood. The 95 to 100 discovery patients were randomly divided into training and test sets at a 7:3 ratio. An independent validation cohort of fewer than 20 hyperthyroidism patients and 17 patients who later progressed to ophthalmopathy tested prospective prediction of ophthalmopathy. After blood sampling, hyperthyroidism patients were treated with methimazole at a starting dose of 30 mg daily, and ophthalmopathy patients were treated with high-dose intravenous methylprednisolone. A discovery cohort of around 98 patients, roughly 45 with Graves' ophthalmopathy and approximately 60 with stable Graves' hyperthyroidism, was used to find distinguishing TCR V-J signatures. According to the paper, TCR Vbeta CDR3 sequencing was carried out on over 130 peripheral blood samples, which came from more than 40 ophthalmopathy, 75 or so hyperthyroidism and roughly 17 progressor patients. The paper's findings and limits, for the study overall: No statistical method was used to fix the sample size in advance, and group allocation was not hidden from the investigators. Most expanded thyroid clonotypes (frequency above 0.001) were also found in blood, which suggests that blood repertoires may mirror thyroid immune responses. Ophthalmopathy was separated from stable hyperthyroidism by a 13 V-J signature model, with around 88% sensitivity and about 84% specificity obtained in cross-validation and 80%/75% obtained in testing. In validation, progression to ophthalmopathy was predicted by the model with 55% to 71% sensitivity and roughly 76% specificity, a median of roughly six months before onset.

Stable Graves' hyperthyroidism was defined as no progression to ophthalmopathy during 18 months of follow-up. The hyperthyroidism patients were between 18 and 65 years old and newly diagnosed, with a disease duration of less than 2 months. Exclusion was applied to patients with uncontrolled infections, other autoimmune diseases, pregnancy or lactation. Diagnoses were established on the basis of clinical symptoms, serum thyroxine and TRAb, thyroid ultrasound, and orbital computed tomography. PBMCs were separated from approximately 10 ml of fresh peripheral blood using Ficoll-Paque density gradient centrifugation. Total RNA was extracted using Trizol reagent, and RNA quality was assessed on an Agilent 2100 Bioanalyzer. Concerning this clonotype: Its antigen target is currently unknown. Base qualities are missing; no much larger clone stands one base away.

CDR1 and CDR2 were assigned from the germline V gene as SGHVS and FQNEAQ. The CDR3 covers 14 residues, taking in both the cysteine and the phenylalanine. Only the CDR3 region is kept as DNA, spanning 42 bases read in frame from base 1. Trimming takes 4 bases from V and 5 bases from J, and the germline ends sit 15 bases apart. The TCR beta CDR3 regions were amplified from RNA transcripts. A first-round RT-PCR of the TCR CDR3 used the HTBI primer set with the Qiagen OneStep RT-PCR kit. Libraries were constructed in a second round of multiplex PCR, after which size selection and purification were carried out. Sequencing of the libraries was done on an Illumina HiSeq2000 using paired-end 100 bp reads. As for the original processing: SOAPnuke was used to process the raw data, with reads discarded if the reads contained adapters or uncalled bases, had a mean Phred below 15, or lacked an exact constant-primer or identifier match. COPE v1.2.5 was used to merge high-quality paired reads, and clonotypes were defined as unique nucleotide sequences. MiTCR v1.1 was used to align the clonotypes against IMGT TRBV, TRBD and TRBJ reference segments. Analysis was restricted to V-J combinations with a frequency above 0.0001, which covered 99.2% of repertoires. The TCS score was defined as the ratio of F50 (clonal expansion) to E x V (chaos), calculated using BLOSUM62-based TCRdist between CDR3 peptides within each V-J. Welch's t-statistics and random forest reduced around 550 V-J features to 13, which were used in a naive Bayes classifier (R e1071). TCRdb itself trimmed the public reads at Q25 with fastp, ran MiXCR and retained productive beta chains. Records with the same CDR3 protein are collapsed into one entry carrying the most frequent genes and DNA. These V and J calls originate from TCRdb's pipeline instead of the authors' own analysis. A total of about 560,000 distinct CDR3 sequences appear in this sample, around 15% of them only once. Around 19% of the sample belongs to the ten largest clones.

This TCR derives from a woman aged 18-30 years with Graves' hyperthyroidism. Sequencing was done on a sample of blood. This chain is built from TRBV7-8 and TRBJ2-7; the D element might be TRBD1 or TRBD2, as each aligns at 5 bases. The CDR3 region reads CASSSSALGDEQYF. The DNA sequence reads TGTGCCAGCAGCTCTTCGGCTTTGGGGGACGAGCAGTACTTC.